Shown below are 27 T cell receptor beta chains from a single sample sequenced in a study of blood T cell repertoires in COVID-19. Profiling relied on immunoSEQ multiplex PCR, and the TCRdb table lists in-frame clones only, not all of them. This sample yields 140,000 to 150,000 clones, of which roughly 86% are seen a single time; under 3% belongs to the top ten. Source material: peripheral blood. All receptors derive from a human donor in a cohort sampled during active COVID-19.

This CDR3 reads CSGDIKNTGELFF. The CDR3 DNA reads as TGCAGCGGGGACATTAAGAACACCGGGGAGCTGTTTTTT. This chain connects TRBV29-1 to TRBJ2-2; D is possibly TRBD1 (6 bases). Germline-derived CDR1 and CDR2 are SQVTM and ANQGSEA. Between the trimmed V and J ends, which lost 7 bases and 1 base, there was a span of 10 bases. CDR3 length: 13 residues.

In nucleotides, the CDR3 is TGTGCCTGGATTCCCCCGGGGACCTACAATGAGCAGTTCTTC. Translation gives CAWIPPGTYNEQFF. The chain recombines TRBV30 with TRBJ2-1, with D possibly matching TRBD2 (5 bases). V dropped 4 bases and J dropped 2 bases, with 12 bases sitting between them. Germline V CDR1 and CDR2: GTSNPN, SVGIG (reference sequence). The CDR3 loop spans 14 amino acids.

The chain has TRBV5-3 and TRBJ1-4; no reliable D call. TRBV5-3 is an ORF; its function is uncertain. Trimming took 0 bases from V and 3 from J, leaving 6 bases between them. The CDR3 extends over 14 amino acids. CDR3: CARSLGRANEKLFF. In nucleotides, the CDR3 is TGTGCCAGAAGCTTGGGGAGAGCTAATGAAAAACTGTTTTTT.

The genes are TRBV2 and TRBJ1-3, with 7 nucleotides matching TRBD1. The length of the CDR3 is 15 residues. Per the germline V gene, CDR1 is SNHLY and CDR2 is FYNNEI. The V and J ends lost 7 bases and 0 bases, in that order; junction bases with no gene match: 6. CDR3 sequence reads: CASNLQGLSGNTIYF. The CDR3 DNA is TGTGCCAGCAACCTACAGGGGCTCTCTGGAAACACCATATATTTT.

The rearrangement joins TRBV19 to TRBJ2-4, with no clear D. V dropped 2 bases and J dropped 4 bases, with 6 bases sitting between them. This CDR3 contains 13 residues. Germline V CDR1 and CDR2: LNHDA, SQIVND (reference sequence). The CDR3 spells CASSITAKNIQYF. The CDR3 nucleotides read TGTGCCAGTAGTATAACAGCTAAAAACATTCAGTACTTC.

Written as DNA, the CDR3 is TGCAGTGCTAGTAAGAGCTGGAACACCGGGGAGCTGTTTTTT. It codes for CSASKSWNTGELFF. V and J are TRBV20-1 and TRBJ2-2; D remains ambiguous. In germline, CDR1 is DFQATT, CDR2 SNEGSKA (reference sequence). Trimming cost V 3 bases and J 1 base, with 9 bases left between them. The CDR3 spans 14 residues.

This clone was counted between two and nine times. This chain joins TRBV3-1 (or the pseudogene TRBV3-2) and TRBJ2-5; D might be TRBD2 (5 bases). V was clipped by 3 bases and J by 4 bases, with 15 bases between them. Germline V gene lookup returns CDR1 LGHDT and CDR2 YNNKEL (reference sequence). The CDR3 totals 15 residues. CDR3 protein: CASSQLANSVETQYF. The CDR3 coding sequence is TGTGCCAGCAGCCAGCTAGCCAACTCGGTAGAGACCCAGTACTTC.

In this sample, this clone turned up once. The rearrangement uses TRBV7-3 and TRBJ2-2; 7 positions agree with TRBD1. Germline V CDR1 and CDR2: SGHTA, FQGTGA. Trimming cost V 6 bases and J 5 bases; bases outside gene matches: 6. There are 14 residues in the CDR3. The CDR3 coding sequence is TGTGCCAGCAGTAAGGGACAGAAGACCGGGGAGCTGTTTTTT. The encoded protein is CASSKGQKTGELFF. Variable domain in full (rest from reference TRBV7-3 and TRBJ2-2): GAGVSQTPSNKVTEKGKYVELRCDPISGHTALYWYRQSLGQGPEFLIYFQGTGAADDSGLPNDRFFAVRPEGSVSTLKIQRTERGDSAVYLCASSKGQKTGELFFGEGSRLTVL.

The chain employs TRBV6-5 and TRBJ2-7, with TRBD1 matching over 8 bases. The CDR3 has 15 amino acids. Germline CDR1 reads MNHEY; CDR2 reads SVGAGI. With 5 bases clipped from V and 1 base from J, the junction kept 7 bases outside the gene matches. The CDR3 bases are TGTGCCAGCAGTCTAGGACAGGGATGGTCCTACGAGCAGTACTTC. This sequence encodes CASSLGQGWSYEQYF.

The CDR3 is CASGTGGNSNQPQHF. DNA for the CDR3: TGTGCCAGCGGGACAGGGGGCAATAGCAATCAGCCCCAGCATTTT. The chain has TRBV6-5 and TRBJ1-5, with TRBD1 matching 12 bases. Germline CDR1 MNHEY, CDR2 SVGAGI. The ends lost 8 bases at V and 0 bases at J; junction bases unmatched: 2. The CDR3 totals 15 residues.

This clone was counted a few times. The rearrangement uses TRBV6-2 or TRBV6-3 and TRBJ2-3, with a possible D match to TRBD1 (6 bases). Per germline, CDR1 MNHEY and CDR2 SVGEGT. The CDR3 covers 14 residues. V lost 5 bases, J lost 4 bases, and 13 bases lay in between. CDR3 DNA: TGTGCCAGCAGTCGCCCCAGGGGTGCAGATACGCAGTATTTT. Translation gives CASSRPRGADTQYF.

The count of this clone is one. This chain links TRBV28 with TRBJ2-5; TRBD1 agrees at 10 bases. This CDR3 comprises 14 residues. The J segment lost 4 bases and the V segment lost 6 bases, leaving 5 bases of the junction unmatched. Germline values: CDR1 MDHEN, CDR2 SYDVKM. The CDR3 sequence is CASRTGGAGETQYF. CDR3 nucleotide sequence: TGTGCCAGCAGGACAGGGGGCGCCGGAGAGACCCAGTACTTC. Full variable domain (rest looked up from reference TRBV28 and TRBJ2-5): DVKVTQSSRYLVKRTGEKVFLECVQDMDHENMFWYRQDPGLGLRLIYFSYDVKMKEKGDIPEGYSVSREKKERFSLILESASTNQTSMYLCASRTGGAGETQYFGPGTRLLVL.

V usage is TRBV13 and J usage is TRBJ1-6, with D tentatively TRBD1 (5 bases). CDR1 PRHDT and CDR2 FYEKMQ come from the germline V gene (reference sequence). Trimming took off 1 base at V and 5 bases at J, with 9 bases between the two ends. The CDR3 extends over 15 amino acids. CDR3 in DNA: TGTGCCAGCAGCTTAGCCTGGGGCGATAATTCACCCCTCCACTTT. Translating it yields CASSLAWGDNSPLHF.

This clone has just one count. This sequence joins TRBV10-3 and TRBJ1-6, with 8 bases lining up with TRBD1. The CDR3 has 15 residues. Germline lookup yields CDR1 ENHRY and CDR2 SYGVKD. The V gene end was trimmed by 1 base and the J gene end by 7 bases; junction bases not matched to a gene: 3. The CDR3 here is CAISELGQGNSPLHF. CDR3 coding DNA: TGTGCCATCAGTGAGTTAGGACAGGGCAATTCACCCCTCCACTTT.

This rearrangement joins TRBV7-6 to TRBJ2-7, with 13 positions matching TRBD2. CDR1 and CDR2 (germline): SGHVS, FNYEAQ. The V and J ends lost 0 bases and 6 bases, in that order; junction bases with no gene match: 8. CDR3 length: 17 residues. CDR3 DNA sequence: TGTGCCAGCAGCTTAGCCAATATGGGACTAGCGGGGCGCGAGCAGTACTTC. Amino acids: CASSLANMGLAGREQYF.

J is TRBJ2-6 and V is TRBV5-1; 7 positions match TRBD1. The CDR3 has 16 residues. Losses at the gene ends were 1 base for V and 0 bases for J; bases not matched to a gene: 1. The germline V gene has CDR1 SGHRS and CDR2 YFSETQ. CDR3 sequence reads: CASSLQGDSGANVLTF. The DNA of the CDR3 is TGCGCCAGCAGCTTGCAGGGGGACTCTGGGGCCAACGTCCTGACTTTC.

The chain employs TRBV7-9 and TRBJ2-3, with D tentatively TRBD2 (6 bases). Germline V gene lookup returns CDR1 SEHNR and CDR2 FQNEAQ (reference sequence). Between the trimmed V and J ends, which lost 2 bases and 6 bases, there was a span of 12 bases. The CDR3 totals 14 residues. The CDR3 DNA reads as TGTGCCAGCAGCTTATTATCGGGAGCTGATACGCAGTATTTT. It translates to CASSLLSGADTQYF.

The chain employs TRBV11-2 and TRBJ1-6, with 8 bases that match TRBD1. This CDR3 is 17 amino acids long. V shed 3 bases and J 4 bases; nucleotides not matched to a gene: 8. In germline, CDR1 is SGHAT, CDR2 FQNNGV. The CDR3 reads CASSLATGVSYNSPLHF. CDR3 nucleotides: TGTGCCAGCAGCTTGGCGACAGGGGTCTCTTATAATTCACCCCTCCACTTT.

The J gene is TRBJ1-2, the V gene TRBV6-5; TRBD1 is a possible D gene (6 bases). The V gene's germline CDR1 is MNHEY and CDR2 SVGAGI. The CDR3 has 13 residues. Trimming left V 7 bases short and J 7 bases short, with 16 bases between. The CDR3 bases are TGTGCCAGCACCCGAAACAGGGTGAGTGGCTACACCTTC. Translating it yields CASTRNRVSGYTF.

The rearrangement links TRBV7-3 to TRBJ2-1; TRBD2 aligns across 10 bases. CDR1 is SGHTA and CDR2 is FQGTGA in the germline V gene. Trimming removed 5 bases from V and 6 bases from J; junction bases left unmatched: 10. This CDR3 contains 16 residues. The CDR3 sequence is CASSPNIAGGRNEQFF. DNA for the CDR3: TGTGCCAGCAGCCCGAATATAGCGGGAGGACGCAATGAGCAGTTCTTC.

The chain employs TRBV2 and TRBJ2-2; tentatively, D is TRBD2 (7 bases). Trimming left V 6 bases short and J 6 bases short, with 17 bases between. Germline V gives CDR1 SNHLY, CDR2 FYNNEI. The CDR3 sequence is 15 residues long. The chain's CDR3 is CASRRFGGAAGELFF. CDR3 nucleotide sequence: TGTGCCAGCAGAAGGTTTGGGGGGGCCGCCGGGGAGCTGTTTTTT.

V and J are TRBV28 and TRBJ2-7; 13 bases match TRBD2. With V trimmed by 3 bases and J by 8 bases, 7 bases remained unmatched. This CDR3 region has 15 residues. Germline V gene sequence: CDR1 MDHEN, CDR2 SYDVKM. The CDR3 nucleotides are TGTGCCAGCAGTTTGTCACTAGCGGGAGGGCCTAAGCAGTACTTC. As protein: CASSLSLAGGPKQYF. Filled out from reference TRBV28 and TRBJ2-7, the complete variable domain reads DVKVTQSSRYLVKRTGEKVFLECVQDMDHENMFWYRQDPGLGLRLIYFSYDVKMKEKGDIPEGYSVSREKKERFSLILESASTNQTSMYLCASSLSLAGGPKQYFGPGTRLTVT.

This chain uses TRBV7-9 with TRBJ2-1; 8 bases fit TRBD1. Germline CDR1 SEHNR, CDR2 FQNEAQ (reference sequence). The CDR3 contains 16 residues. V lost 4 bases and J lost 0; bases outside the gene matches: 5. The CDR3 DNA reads TGTGCCAGCAGCTCCGAGACAGGGGACTCCTACAATGAGCAGTTCTTC. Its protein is CASSSETGDSYNEQFF. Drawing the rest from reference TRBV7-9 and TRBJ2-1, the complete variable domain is DTGVSQNPRHKITKRGQNVTFRCDPISEHNRLYWYRQTLGQGPEFLTYFQNEAQLEKSRLLSDRFSAERPKGSFSTLEIQRTEQGDSAMYLCASSSETGDSYNEQFFGPGTRLTVL.

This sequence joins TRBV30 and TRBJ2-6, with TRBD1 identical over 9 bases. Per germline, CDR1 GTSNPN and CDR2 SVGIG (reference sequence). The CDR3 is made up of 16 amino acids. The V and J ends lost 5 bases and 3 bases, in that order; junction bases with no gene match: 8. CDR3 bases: TGTGCCTGGTCCGGGACAGGGTCTTATGGGGCCAACGTCCTGACTTTC. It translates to CAWSGTGSYGANVLTF.

CDR3 DNA sequence: TGTGCCAGCAGCGCGGGACTAGCGGGCAATGAGCAGTTCTTC. Residues: CASSAGLAGNEQFF. This chain links TRBV7-2 with TRBJ2-1, with 12 bases aligning to TRBD2. This CDR3 has 14 amino acids. The junction had 2 bases not matched to a gene; V was cut back by 5 bases and J by 6 bases. The germline V gene has CDR1 SGHTA and CDR2 FQGNSA.

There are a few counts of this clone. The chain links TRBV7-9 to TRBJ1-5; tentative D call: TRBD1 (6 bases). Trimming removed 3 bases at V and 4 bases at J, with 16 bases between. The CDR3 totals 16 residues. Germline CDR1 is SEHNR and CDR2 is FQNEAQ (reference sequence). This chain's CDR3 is CASSFSGGAGNQPQHF. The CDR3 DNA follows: TGTGCCAGCAGCTTCTCTGGGGGCGCTGGGAATCAGCCCCAGCATTTT.

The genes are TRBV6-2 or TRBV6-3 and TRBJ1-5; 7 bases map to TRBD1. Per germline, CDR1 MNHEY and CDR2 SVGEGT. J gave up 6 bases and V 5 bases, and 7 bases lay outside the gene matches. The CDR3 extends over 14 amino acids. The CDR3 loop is CASSPTGIFQPQHF. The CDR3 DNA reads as TGTGCCAGCAGTCCGACAGGGATATTTCAGCCCCAGCATTTT.